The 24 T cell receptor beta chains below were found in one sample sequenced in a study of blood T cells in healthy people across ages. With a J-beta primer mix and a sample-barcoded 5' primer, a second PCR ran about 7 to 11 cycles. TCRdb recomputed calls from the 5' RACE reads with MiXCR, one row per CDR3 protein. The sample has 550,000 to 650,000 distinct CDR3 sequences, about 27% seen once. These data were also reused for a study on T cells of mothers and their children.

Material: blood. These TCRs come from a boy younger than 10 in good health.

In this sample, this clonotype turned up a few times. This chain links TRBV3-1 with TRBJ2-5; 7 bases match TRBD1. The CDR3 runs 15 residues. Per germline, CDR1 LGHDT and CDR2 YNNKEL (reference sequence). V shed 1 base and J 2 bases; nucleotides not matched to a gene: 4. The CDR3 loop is CASSQGNRGQETQYF. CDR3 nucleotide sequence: TGTGCCAGCAGCCAAGGGAACAGGGGTCAAGAGACCCAGTACTTC.

The DNA of the CDR3 is TGCGCCAGCAGCCAAGACCCCTACAGGAGCTCCTACGAGCAGTACTTC. Its translation is CASSQDPYRSSYEQYF. This chain uses TRBV4-3 with TRBJ2-7; maybe TRBD1 (5 bases). CDR3 length: 16 amino acids. Germline loops: CDR1 LGHNA, CDR2 YSLEER. With 0 bases removed from V and 0 bases from J, the gap between germline ends came to 12 bases.

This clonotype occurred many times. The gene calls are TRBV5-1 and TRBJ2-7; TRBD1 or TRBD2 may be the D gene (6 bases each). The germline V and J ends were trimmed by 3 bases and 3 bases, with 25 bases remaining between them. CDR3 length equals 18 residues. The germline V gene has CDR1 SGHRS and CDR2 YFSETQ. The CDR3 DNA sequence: TGCGCCAGCAGCTCTGCACTTTTGCGGCGGGACACCCTCTACGAGCAGTACTTC. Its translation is CASSSALLRRDTLYEQYF.

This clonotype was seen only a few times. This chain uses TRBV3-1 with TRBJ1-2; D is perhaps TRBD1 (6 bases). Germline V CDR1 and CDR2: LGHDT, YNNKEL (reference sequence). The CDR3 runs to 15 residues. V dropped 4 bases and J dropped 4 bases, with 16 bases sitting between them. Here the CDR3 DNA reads TGTGCCAGCAGCCGCGGGGGCAGTGGGATCTATGGCTACACCTTC. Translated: CASSRGGSGIYGYTF.

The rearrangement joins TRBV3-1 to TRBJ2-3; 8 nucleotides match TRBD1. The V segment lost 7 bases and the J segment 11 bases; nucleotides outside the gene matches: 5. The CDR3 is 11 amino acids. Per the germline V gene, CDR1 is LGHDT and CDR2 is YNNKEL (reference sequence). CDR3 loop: CASTQGAMQYF. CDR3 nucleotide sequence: TGTGCCAGCACCCAGGGGGCGATGCAGTATTTT.

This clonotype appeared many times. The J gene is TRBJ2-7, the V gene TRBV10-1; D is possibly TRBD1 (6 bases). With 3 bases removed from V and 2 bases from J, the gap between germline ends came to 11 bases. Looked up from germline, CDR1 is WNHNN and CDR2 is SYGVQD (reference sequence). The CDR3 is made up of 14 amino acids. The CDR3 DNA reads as TGCGCCAGCAGTGAAGGCAGGGGCCCCTACGAGCAGTACTTC. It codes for CASSEGRGPYEQYF.

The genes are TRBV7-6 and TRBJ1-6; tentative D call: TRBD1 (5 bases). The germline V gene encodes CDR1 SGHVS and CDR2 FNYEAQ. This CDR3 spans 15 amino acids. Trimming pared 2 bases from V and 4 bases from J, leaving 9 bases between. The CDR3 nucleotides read TGTGCCAGCAGCTTACAGGGAGGGTATAATTCACCCCTCCACTTT. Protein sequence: CASSLQGGYNSPLHF.

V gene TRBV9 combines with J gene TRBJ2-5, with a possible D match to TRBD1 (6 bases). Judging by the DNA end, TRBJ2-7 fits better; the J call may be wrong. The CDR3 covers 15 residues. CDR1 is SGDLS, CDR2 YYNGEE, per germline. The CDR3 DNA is TGTGCCAGCAGCGTAGGGCTCACAGGGCCCTACGAGCAGTACTTC. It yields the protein CASSVGLTGPYEQYF.

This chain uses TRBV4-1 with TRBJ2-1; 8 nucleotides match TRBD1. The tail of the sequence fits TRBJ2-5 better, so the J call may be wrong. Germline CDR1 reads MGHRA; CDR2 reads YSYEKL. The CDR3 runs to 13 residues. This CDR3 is CASRPQGEETQYF. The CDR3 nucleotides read TGCGCCAGCAGGCCACAGGGGGAAGAGACCCAGTACTTC.

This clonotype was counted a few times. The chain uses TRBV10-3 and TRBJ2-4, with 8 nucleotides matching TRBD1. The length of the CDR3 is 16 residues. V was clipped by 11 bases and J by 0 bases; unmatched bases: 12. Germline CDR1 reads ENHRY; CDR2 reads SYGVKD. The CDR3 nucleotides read TGTGCCGCCTCAGGGGGCCTTTCTCTAGCCAAAAACATTCAGTACTTC. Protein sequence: CAASGGLSLAKNIQYF.

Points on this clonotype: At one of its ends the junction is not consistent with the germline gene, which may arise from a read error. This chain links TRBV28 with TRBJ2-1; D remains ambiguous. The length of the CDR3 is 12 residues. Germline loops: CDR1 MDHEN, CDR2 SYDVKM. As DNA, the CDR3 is TGTGCTAGCAGTCTCCGGTGGGGTGAGCAGTTCTTC. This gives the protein CASSLRWGEQFF. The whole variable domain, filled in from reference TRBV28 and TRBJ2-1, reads DVKVTQSSRYLVKRTGEKVFLECVQDMDHENMFWYRQDPGLGLRLIYFSYDVKMKEKGDIPEGYSVSREKKERFSLILESASTNQTSMYLCASSLRWGEQFFGPGTRLTVL.

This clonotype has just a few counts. Here the CDR3 reads CSVRGQTTYEQYF. In nucleotides, the CDR3 is TGCAGCGTCAGAGGGCAGACCACCTACGAGCAGTACTTC. V usage is TRBV29-1 and J usage is TRBJ2-7; D perhaps matches TRBD2 (5 bases). The CDR3 extends over 13 amino acids. V was pared by 6 bases and J by 2 bases, with 14 bases between. Germline CDR1 SQVTM, CDR2 ANQGSEA.

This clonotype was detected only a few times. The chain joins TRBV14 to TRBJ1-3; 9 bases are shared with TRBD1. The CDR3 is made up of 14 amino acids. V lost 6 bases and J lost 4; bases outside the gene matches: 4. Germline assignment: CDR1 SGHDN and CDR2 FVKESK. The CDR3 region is CASRWTGEGNTIYF. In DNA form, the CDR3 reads TGTGCCAGCAGATGGACAGGGGAAGGAAACACCATATATTTT.

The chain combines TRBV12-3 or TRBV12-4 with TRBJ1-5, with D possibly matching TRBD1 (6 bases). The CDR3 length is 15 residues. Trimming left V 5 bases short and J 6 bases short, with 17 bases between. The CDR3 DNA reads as TGTGCCAGCAGTCCCACAGGGAAGGGAAGTCAGCCCCAGCATTTT. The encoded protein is CASSPTGKGSQPQHF.

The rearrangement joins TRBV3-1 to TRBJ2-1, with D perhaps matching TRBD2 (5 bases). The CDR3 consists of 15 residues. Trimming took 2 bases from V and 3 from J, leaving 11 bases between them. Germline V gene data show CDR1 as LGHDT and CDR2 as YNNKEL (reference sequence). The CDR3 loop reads CASSQTLANYNEQFF. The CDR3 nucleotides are TGTGCCAGCAGCCAAACGCTAGCTAACTACAATGAGCAGTTCTTC.

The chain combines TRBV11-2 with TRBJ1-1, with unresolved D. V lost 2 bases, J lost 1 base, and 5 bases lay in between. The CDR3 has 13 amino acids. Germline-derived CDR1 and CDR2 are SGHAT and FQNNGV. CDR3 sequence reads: CASSLPRNTEAFF. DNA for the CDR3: TGTGCCAGCAGCTTACCGAGGAACACTGAAGCTTTCTTT. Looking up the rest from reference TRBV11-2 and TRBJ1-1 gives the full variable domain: EAGVAQSPRYKIIEKRQSVAFWCNPISGHATLYWYQQILGQGPKLLIQFQNNGVVDDSQLPKDRFSAERLKGVDSTLKIQPAKLEDSAVYLCASSLPRNTEAFFGQGTRLTVV.

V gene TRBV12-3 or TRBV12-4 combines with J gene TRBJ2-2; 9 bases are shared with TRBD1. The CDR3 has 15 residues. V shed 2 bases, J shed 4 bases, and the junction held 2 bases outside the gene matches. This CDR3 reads CASSLMGQGTGELFF. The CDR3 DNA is TGTGCCAGCAGTTTAATGGGACAGGGCACCGGGGAGCTGTTTTTT.

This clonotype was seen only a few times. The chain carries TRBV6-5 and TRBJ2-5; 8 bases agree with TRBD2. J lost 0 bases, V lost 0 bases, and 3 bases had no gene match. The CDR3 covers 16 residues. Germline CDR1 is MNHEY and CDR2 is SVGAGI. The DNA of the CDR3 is TGTGCCAGCAGTTACTCGGCGGGGGGCAACCAAGAGACCCAGTACTTC. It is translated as CASSYSAGGNQETQYF.

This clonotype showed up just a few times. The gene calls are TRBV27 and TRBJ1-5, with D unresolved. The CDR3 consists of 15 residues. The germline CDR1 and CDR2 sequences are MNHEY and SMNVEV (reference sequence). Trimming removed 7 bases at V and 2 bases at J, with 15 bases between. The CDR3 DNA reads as TGTGCCAGCACCCCGGACCCTTCGGGCAATCAGCCCCAGCATTTT. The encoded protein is CASTPDPSGNQPQHF.

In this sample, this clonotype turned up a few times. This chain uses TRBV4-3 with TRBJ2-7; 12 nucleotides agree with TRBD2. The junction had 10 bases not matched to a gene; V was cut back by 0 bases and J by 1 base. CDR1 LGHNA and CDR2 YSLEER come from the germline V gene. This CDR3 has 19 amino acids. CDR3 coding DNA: TGCGCCAGCAGCCAAGATATGTCTAGCGGGAGGGGAGGATCCTACGAGCAGTACTTC. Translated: CASSQDMSSGRGGSYEQYF.

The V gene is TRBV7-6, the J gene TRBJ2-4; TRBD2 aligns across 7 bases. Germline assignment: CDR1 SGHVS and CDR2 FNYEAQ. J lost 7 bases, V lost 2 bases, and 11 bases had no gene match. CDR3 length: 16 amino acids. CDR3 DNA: TGTGCCAGCAGCTTAAGCCCTGGACTAGATCGGAACATTCAGTACTTC. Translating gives CASSLSPGLDRNIQYF.

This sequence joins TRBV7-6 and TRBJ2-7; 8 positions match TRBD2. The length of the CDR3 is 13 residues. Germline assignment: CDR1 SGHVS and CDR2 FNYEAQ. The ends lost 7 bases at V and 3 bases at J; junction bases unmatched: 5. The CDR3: CASTPGGGYEQYF. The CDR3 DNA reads TGTGCCAGCACCCCCGGGGGGGGCTACGAGCAGTACTTC.

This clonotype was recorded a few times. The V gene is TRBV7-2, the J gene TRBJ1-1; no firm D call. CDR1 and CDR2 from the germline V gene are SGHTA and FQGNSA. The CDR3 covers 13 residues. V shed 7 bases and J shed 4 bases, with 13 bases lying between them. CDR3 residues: CASKDGRGTEAFF. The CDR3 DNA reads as TGTGCCAGCAAGGACGGTAGAGGCACTGAAGCTTTCTTT.

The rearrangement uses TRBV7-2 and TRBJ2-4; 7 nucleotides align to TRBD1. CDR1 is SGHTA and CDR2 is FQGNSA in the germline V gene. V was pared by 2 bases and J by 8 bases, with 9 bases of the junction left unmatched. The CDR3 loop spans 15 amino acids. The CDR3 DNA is TGTGCCAGCAGCTTAATCCCCAGGGGGTCGGACATTCAGTACTTC. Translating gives CASSLIPRGSDIQYF.